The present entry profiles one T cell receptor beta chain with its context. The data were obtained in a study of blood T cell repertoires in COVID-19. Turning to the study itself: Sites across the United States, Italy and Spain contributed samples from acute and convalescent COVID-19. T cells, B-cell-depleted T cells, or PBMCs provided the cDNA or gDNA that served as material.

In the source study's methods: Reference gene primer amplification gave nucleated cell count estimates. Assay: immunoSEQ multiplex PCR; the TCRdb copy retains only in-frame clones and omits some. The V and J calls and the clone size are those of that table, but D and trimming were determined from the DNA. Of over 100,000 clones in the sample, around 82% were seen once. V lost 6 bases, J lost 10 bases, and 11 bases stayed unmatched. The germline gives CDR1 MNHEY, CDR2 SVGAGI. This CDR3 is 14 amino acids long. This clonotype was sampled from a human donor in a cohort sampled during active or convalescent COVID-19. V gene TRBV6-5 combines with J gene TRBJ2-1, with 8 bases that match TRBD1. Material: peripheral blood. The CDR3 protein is CASRMVPQGGEQFF. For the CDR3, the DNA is TGTGCCAGCAGGATGGTGCCACAGGGGGGAGAGCAGTTCTTC.